The next 6 T cell receptor beta chains were all read from a single sample in a study of blood T cell repertoires in COVID-19. The repertoire was sequenced with immunoSEQ multiplex PCR; TCRdb's copy has only in-frame clones and lacks some. The sample carries some 290,000 clones, about 90% recorded once. The sample consisted of peripheral blood. The origin of the receptors is a woman in her thirties or forties with COVID-19, enrolled during active disease.

V gene TRBV7-2 combines with J gene TRBJ2-5; tentative D call: TRBD2 (7 bases). Between the trimmed V and J ends, which lost 1 base and 5 bases, there was a span of 17 bases. CDR1 is SGHTA, CDR2 FQGNSA, per germline. The CDR3 extends over 16 amino acids. The CDR3 nucleotides are TGTGCCAGCAGCTTAGGGCCGCGGGGGCAGTTCGAGACCCAGTACTTC. Translation: CASSLGPRGQFETQYF.

Note on this clone: A junction boundary mismatches the germline segment, possibly from a read error. The rearrangement uses TRBV6-2 or TRBV6-3 and TRBJ2-3, with D possibly TRBD2 on 5 matching bases. The CDR3 runs 14 residues. The V gene's germline CDR1 is MNHEY and CDR2 SVGEGT. The CDR3 reads CASSYYGITNTQYF. The CDR3 DNA is TGTGCCAGCAGTTACTACGGGATCACAAATACGCAGTATTTT.

The chain couples TRBV5-4 to TRBJ2-2, with TRBD2 matching 8 bases. CDR3 length: 16 amino acids. J was trimmed by 6 bases and V by 4 bases; bases with no gene match: 11. CDR1 is SGHNT, CDR2 YYREEE, per germline (reference sequence). The CDR3: CASSVSGRRMAGELFF. The CDR3 region has the DNA TGTGCCAGCAGCGTAAGCGGGAGACGGATGGCCGGGGAGCTGTTTTTT.

The CDR3 here is CASSQAIDRVDEQFF. The CDR3, as DNA: TGTGCCAGCAGCCAAGCCATCGACAGGGTTGATGAGCAGTTCTTC. V is TRBV7-3 and J is TRBJ2-1, with 7 bases lining up with TRBD1. The CDR3 loop spans 15 amino acids. Germline V gene lookup returns CDR1 SGHTA and CDR2 FQGTGA. The trim removed 5 bases at V and 8 bases at J, leaving 12 bases unmatched. Together with reference TRBV7-3 and TRBJ2-1, the CDR3 gives the full variable domain: GAGVSQTPSNKVTEKGKYVELRCDPISGHTALYWYRQSLGQGPEFLIYFQGTGAADDSGLPNDRFFAVRPEGSVSTLKIQRTERGDSAVYLCASSQAIDRVDEQFFGPGTRLTVL.

The J gene is TRBJ1-1, the V gene TRBV28; TRBD1 aligns across 8 bases. Germline CDR1 reads MDHEN; CDR2 reads SYDVKM. The CDR3 is 17 amino acids. V lost 3 bases, J lost 4 bases, and 13 bases stayed unmatched. The CDR3 protein is CASSFLPWGTGSTEAFF. The CDR3 DNA reads as TGTGCCAGCAGTTTTCTTCCTTGGGGGACAGGAAGCACTGAAGCTTTCTTT.

The gene calls are TRBV30 and TRBJ1-2, with TRBD1 as a possible D gene (6 bases). Looked up from germline, CDR1 is GTSNPN and CDR2 is SVGIG (reference sequence). The CDR3 loop spans 13 amino acids. Trimming left V 0 bases short and J 8 bases short, with 13 bases between. The CDR3 reads CAWSVGGLGGYTF. The CDR3 DNA reads TGTGCCTGGAGTGTAGGGGGATTGGGAGGCTACACCTTC.